The sequence of this T cell receptor (beta chain) was determined in a study of T cells after yellow fever vaccination. As for the study in general: SMART-Seq v4 Ultra Low Input handled preparation of low-cell-number fractions. General study findings and limits: Relatively few clonotypes were ones that appeared in both CD4 and CD8 compartments. Weaker overall was a secondary response that nonetheless peaked faster, on day 5 versus 15. In post-booster samples, most primary-vaccination clones reappeared (about 95% CD4, over 70% CD8).

Germline V gene data show CDR1 as MGHRA and CDR2 as YSYEKL. The CDR3 covers 14 residues. Trimming stripped 9 bases from V and 8 bases from J, with 19 bases between. TCRdb re-analysed the 5' RACE reads in MiXCR, keeping a single row per CDR3 protein. The sample lists 250,000 to 400,000 distinct CDR3 sequences, roughly 4.3% seen once, with 20% to 25% in the top ten. Remarks on this clonotype: What it binds is not known.

The receptor was derived from a man between 18 and 35 years old who received the YFV17D yellow fever vaccine. The genes are TRBV4-1 and TRBJ2-2, with a possible D match to TRBD1 (7 bases). The specimen was PBMCs, collected 5 days after the yellow fever booster vaccination. This chain's CDR3 is CASAKAGGPGELFF. Written as DNA, the CDR3 is TGCGCCAGTGCCAAAGCAGGGGGGCCTGGGGAGCTGTTTTTT.